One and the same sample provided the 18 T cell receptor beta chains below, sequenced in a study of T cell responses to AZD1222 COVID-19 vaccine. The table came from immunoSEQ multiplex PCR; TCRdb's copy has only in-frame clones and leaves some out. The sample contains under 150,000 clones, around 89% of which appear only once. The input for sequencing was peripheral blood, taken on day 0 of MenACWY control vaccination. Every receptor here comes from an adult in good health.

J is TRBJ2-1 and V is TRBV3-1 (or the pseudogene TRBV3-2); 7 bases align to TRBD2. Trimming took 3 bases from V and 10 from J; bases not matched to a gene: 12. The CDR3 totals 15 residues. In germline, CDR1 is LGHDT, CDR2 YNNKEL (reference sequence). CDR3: CASSHKSGTSSEQFF. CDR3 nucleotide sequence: TGTGCCAGCAGCCACAAAAGCGGGACCTCATCCGAGCAGTTCTTC.

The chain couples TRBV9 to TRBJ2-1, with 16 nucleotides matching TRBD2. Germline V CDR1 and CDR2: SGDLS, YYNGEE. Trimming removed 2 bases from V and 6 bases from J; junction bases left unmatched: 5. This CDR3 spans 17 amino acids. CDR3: CASSVGLAGGLRNEQFF. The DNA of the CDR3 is TGTGCCAGCAGCGTGGGACTAGCGGGAGGGCTACGCAATGAGCAGTTCTTC.

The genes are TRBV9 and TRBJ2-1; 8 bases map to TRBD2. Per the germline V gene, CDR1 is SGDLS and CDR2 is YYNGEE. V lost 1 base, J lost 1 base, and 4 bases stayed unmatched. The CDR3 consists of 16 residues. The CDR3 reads CASSVWSSGSYNEQFF. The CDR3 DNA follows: TGTGCCAGCAGCGTATGGTCTAGCGGGTCCTACAATGAGCAGTTCTTC. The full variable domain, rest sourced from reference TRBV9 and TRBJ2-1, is DSGVTQTPKHLITATGQRVTLRCSPRSGDLSVYWYQQSLDQGLQFLIQYYNGEERAKGNILERFSAQQFPDLHSELNLSSLELGDSALYFCASSVWSSGSYNEQFFGPGTRLTVL.

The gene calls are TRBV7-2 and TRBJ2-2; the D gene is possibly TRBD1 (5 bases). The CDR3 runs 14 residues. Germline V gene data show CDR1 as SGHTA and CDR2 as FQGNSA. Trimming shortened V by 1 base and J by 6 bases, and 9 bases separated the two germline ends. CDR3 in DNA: TGTGCCAGCAGCTTAGTTACCAGGGCCGGGGAGCTGTTTTTT. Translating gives CASSLVTRAGELFF.

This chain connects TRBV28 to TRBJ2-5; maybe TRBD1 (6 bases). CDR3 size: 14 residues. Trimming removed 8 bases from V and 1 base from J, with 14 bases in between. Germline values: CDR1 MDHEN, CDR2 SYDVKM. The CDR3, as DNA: TGTGCCAGCGAGGACAGCGGAGTCCAAGAGACCCAGTACTTC. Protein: CASEDSGVQETQYF.

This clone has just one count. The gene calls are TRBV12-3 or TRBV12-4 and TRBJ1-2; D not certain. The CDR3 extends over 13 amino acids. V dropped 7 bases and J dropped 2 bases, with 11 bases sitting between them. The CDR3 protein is CASTLAGNYGYTF. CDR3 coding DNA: TGTGCCAGCACCCTTGCGGGGAACTATGGCTACACCTTC.

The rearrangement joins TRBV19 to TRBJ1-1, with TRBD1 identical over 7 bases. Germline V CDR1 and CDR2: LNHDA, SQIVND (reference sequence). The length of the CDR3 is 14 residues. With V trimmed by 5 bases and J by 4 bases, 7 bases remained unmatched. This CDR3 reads CASSAQGLGTEAFF. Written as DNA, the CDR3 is TGTGCCAGTAGTGCACAGGGGTTGGGCACTGAAGCTTTCTTT.

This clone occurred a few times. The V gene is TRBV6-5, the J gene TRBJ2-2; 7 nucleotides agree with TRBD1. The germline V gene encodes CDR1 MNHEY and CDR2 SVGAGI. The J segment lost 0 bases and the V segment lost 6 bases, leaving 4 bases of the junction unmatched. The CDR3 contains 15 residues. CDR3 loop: CASRNRGPNTGELFF. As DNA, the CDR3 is TGTGCCAGCAGAAACAGGGGACCGAACACCGGGGAGCTGTTTTTT.

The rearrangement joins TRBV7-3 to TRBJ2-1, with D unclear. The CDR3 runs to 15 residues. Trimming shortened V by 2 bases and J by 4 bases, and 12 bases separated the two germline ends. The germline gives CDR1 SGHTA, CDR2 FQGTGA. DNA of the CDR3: TGTGCCAGCAGCTTAGTAGGGTCTGTTTACAATGAGCAGTTCTTC. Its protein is CASSLVGSVYNEQFF.

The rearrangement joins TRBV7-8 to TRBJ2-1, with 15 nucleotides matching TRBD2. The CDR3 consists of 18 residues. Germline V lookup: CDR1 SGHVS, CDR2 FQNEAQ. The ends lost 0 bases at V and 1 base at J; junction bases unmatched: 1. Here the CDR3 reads CASSLAGLAGGSYNEQFF. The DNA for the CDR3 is TGTGCCAGCAGCTTAGCGGGACTAGCGGGAGGTTCCTACAATGAGCAGTTCTTC.

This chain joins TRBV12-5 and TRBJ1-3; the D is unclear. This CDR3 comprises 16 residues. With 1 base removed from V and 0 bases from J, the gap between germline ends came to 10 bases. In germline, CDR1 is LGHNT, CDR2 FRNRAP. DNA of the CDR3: TGTGCTAGTGGTTTGGGGACGGTAAGCTCTGGAAACACCATATATTTT. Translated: CASGLGTVSSGNTIYF.

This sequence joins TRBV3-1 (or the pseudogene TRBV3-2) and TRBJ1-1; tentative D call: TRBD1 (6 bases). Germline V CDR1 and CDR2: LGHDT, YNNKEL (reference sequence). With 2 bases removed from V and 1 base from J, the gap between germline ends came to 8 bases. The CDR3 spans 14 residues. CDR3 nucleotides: TGTGCCAGCAGCCAATCAGGGGCGAACACTGAAGCTTTCTTT. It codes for CASSQSGANTEAFF.

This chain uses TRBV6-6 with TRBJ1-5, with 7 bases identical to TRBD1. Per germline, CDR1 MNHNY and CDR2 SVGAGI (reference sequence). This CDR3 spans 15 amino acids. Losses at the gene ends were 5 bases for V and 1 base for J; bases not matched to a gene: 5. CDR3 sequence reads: CASSVTGNSNQPQHF. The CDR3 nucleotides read TGTGCCAGCAGTGTGACAGGGAACAGCAATCAGCCCCAGCATTTT.

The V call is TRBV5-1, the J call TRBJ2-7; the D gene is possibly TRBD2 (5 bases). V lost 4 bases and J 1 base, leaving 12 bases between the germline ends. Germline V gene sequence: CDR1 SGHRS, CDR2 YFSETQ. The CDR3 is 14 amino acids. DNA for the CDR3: TGCGCCAGCAGCCCCCGGAGCGGTTCCTACGAGCAGTACTTC. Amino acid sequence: CASSPRSGSYEQYF.

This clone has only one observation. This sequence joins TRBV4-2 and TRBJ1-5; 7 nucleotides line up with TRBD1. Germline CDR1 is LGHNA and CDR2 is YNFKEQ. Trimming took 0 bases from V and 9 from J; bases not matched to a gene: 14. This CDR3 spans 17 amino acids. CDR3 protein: CASSQEGRDSGSWPQHF. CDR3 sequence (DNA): TGTGCCAGCAGCCAAGAAGGGCGGGACAGCGGGTCTTGGCCCCAGCATTTT.

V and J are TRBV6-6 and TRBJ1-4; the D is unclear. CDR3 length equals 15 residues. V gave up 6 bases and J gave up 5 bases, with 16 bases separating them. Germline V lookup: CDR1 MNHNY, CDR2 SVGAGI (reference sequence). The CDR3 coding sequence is TGTGCCAGCAGGCCGCGCACACCCCCAAATGAAAAACTGTTTTTT. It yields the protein CASRPRTPPNEKLFF.

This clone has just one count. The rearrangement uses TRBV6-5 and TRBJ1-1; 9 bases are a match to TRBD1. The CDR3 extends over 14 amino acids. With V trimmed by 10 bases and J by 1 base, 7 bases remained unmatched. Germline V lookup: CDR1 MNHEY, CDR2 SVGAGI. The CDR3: CATRSGQGNTEAFF. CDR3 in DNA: TGTGCCACCCGATCGGGACAGGGGAACACTGAAGCTTTCTTT.

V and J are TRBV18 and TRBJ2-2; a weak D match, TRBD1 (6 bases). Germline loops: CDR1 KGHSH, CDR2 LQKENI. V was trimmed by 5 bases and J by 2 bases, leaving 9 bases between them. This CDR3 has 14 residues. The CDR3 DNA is TGTGCCAGCTCAACGGGACAAAACACCGGGGAGCTGTTTTTT. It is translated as CASSTGQNTGELFF.